These T cell receptor beta chains were read from a single sample in a study of blood T cell repertoires in COVID-19. Generated by immunoSEQ multiplex PCR, the TCRdb table keeps only in-frame clones and is missing some. The data contain 350,000 to 450,000 clones, around 87% of them singletons. The sample was PBMCs or T cells enriched from blood (not recorded which). Receptors originate from a man aged 40-50 years in a cohort exposed to, infected with or recovered from COVID-19 (not recorded which). The CDR3 runs from the conserved cysteine through the conserved F or W. Fields, in order: clone size, V gene, J gene, D gene, CDR3 protein, CDR3 DNA. The D gene is left open where the match is weak. Clone size is not always given. Where it is, it says once, few, many or a class for expanded clones.

>.|TRBV30|TRBJ2-1|TRBD1
CAWTPFGDRKQFF
TGTGCCTGGACGCCCTTCGGGGACAGGAAGCAGTTCTTC
>.|TRBV5-1|TRBJ2-7|.
CASSLATAGIYEQYF
TGCGCCAGCAGCTTGGCTACAGCGGGTATCTACGAGCAGTACTTC
>.|TRBV19|TRBJ1-2|.
CASSIGAGGIYGYTF
TGTGCCAGTAGTATAGGGGCCGGAGGTATCTATGGCTACACCTTC
>.|TRBV7-6|TRBJ1-6|.
CASSVTGHLGSSPLHF
TGTGCCAGCAGCGTTACAGGGCACTTAGGCAGTTCACCCCTCCACTTT
>.|TRBV3-1/TRBV3-2|TRBJ1-1|TRBD1
CASSLRQGTEAFF
TGTGCCAGCAGCCTGCGACAGGGGACTGAAGCTTTCTTT
>.|TRBV4-1|TRBJ1-4|TRBD1
CASSLRQGSSTNEKLFF
TGCGCCAGCAGCCTTCGACAGGGGAGTTCAACTAATGAAAAACTGTTTTTT
>.|TRBV5-6|TRBJ2-5|.
CASSLAGPQGTQYF
TGTGCCAGCAGCTTGGCCGGGCCCCAGGGGACCCAGTACTTC
>.|TRBV28|TRBJ2-1|TRBD1
CASSDREMDEQFF
TGTGCCAGCAGCGACAGGGAGATGGATGAGCAGTTCTTC
>.|TRBV3-1/TRBV3-2|TRBJ2-7|TRBD2
CASSQVRPLAGRSYEQYF
TGTGCCAGCAGCCAAGTTAGACCCCTAGCGGGAAGGTCCTACGAGCAGTACTTC
>.|TRBV7-2|TRBJ2-5|TRBD1
CASSATGRDSSYF
TGTGCCAGCAGCGCGACGGGTCGGGACAGTTCTTACTTC
>.|TRBV28|TRBJ2-4|.
CASSTRKGRVIQYF
TGTGCCAGCAGTACGCGTAAGGGGCGCGTCATTCAGTACTTC
>.|TRBV28|TRBJ1-1|TRBD1
CASTTAGTGGTEAFF
TGTGCCAGCACGACTGCCGGGACAGGGGGCACTGAAGCTTTCTTT
>.|TRBV5-1|TRBJ1-2|TRBD1
CASSLQGAGTAYGYTF
TGCGCCAGCAGCTTGCAGGGGGCCGGGACAGCATATGGCTACACCTTC
>.|TRBV7-2|TRBJ1-1|.
CASSSREQGAEAFF
TGTGCCAGCAGTTCCCGGGAACAGGGAGCCGAAGCTTTCTTT
>.|TRBV9|TRBJ2-6|.
CASSVLGSGANVLTF
TGTGCCAGCAGCGTCCTAGGCTCTGGGGCCAACGTCCTGACTTTC
>once|TRBV6-6|TRBJ2-3|TRBD2
CATRTSGTSDTQYF
TGTGCCACCAGGACTAGCGGGACCTCAGATACGCAGTATTTT
>.|TRBV7-2|TRBJ1-4|.
CASSLVRGANEKLFF
TGTGCCAGCAGCTTAGTAAGGGGCGCTAATGAAAAACTGTTTTTT
>once|TRBV7-2|TRBJ2-1|TRBD2
CASSLRGVGAGGFYNEQFF
TGTGCCAGCAGCTTAAGAGGGGTGGGAGCGGGAGGTTTCTACAATGAGCAGTTCTTC
>.|TRBV4-2|TRBJ2-7|.
CASSQEGVEQYF
TGTGCCAGCAGCCAAGAAGGGGTCGAGCAGTACTTC
>few|TRBV7-8|TRBJ2-3|.
CASSFKGDTQYF
TGTGCCAGCAGCTTTAAGGGGGATACGCAGTATTTT
>.|TRBV4-2|TRBJ1-3|TRBD1
CASSAQGGSGNTIYF
TGTGCCAGCAGCGCCCAGGGGGGCTCTGGAAACACCATATATTTT
>.|TRBV3-1/TRBV3-2|TRBJ2-7|TRBD2
CASSPGLAGGIIHEQYF
TGTGCCAGCAGCCCGGGACTAGCGGGAGGAATCATCCACGAGCAGTACTTC
>.|TRBV15|TRBJ1-2|.
CATSRDGSSDYGYTF
TGTGCCACCAGCAGAGATGGGAGTTCGGACTATGGCTACACCTTC
>.|TRBV10-2|TRBJ1-1|.
CASSESGMVTEAFF
TGCGCCAGCAGTGAATCGGGGATGGTCACTGAAGCTTTCTTT
>.|TRBV18|TRBJ1-1|TRBD1
CASSPRRETGGTEAFF
TGTGCCAGCTCACCCCGCCGGGAGACAGGGGGGACTGAAGCTTTCTTT
>.|TRBV30|TRBJ1-5|.
CAWSLGGGQPQHF
TGTGCCTGGAGCCTTGGGGGCGGACAGCCCCAGCATTTT
>.|TRBV25-1|TRBJ2-5|TRBD2
CASSDPGTSGSRQETQYF
TGTGCCAGCAGTGATCCCGGGACTAGCGGGAGTAGGCAAGAGACCCAGTACTTC
>.|TRBV18|TRBJ1-4|.
CASSPGEDEKLFF
TGTGCCAGCTCACCAGGGGAGGATGAAAAACTGTTTTTT
>.|TRBV10-1|TRBJ2-1|.
CATSPRWSGEQFF
TGCGCCACCTCACCCCGTTGGAGCGGGGAGCAGTTCTTC
>.|TRBV6-5|TRBJ2-1|TRBD1
CASNKPGQGGNEQFF
TGTGCCAGCAATAAACCGGGACAGGGAGGGAATGAGCAGTTCTTC
>.|TRBV29-1|TRBJ2-7|TRBD2
CSVIAGGGDEQYF
TGCAGCGTGATAGCGGGAGGAGGCGACGAGCAGTACTTC
>.|TRBV5-4|TRBJ2-1|.
CASSLGGRGVEQFF
TGTGCCAGCAGCTTGGGGGGAAGGGGTGTTGAGCAGTTCTTC
>.|TRBV10-3|TRBJ1-4|.
CAIWAGGSEAEKLFF
TGTGCCATCTGGGCTGGAGGGTCCGAGGCCGAAAAACTGTTTTTT
>.|TRBV28|TRBJ2-7|.
CASSPRDYEQYF
TGTGCCAGCAGTCCCCGGGACTACGAGCAGTACTTC
>.|TRBV6-5|TRBJ2-7|TRBD1
CASSFSPGQGFEQYF
TGTGCCAGCAGTTTCTCGCCGGGACAGGGGTTCGAGCAGTACTTC
>.|TRBV5-6|TRBJ2-7|.
CASSLSVFYEQYF
TGTGCCAGCAGCTTATCCGTATTCTACGAGCAGTACTTC
>few|TRBV18|TRBJ1-4|.
CASSPKGGDEKLFF
TGTGCCAGCTCACCAAAGGGAGGGGATGAAAAACTGTTTTTT
>.|TRBV25-1|TRBJ1-4|.
CASSSPDRRNEKLFF
TGTGCCAGCAGTTCGCCTGACAGACGAAATGAAAAACTGTTTTTT
>.|TRBV27|TRBJ2-1|.
CASTAYNEQFF
TGTGCCAGCACTGCCTACAATGAGCAGTTCTTC
>.|TRBV19|TRBJ2-4|.
CASSISARWDIQYF
TGTGCCAGTAGTATCTCAGCTAGATGGGACATTCAGTACTTC